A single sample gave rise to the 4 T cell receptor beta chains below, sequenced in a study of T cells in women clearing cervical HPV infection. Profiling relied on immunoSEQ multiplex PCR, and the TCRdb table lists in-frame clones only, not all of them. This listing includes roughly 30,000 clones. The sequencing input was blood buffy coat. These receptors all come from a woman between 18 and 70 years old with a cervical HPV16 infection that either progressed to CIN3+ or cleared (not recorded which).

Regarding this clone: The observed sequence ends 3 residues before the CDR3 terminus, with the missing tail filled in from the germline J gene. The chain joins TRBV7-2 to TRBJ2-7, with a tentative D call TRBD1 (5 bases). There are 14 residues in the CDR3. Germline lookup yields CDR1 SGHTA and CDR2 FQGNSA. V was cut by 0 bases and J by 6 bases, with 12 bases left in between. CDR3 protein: CASSLARGVREQYF. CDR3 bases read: TGTGCCAGCAGCTTAGCAAGGGGCGTACGCGAG.

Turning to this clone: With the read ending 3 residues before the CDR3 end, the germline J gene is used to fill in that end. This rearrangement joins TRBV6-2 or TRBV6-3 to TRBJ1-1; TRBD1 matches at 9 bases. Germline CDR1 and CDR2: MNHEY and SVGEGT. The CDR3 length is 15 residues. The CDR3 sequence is CASTQPLGQGTSAFF. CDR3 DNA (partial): TGTGCCAGCACCCAACCCCTCGGACAGGGGACGTCT.

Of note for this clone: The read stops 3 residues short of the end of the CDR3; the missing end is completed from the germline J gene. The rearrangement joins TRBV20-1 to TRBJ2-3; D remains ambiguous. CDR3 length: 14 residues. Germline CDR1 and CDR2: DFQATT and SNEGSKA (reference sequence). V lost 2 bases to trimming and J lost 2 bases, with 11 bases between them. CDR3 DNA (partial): TGCAGTGCTAGATCCCCCGGTGCCACAGATACG. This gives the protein CSARSPGATDT. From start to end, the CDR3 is CSARSPGATDTQYF.

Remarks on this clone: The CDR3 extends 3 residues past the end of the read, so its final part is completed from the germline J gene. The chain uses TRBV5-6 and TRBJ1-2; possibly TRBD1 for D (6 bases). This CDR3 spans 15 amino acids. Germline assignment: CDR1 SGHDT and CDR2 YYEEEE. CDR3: CASSFRQAYFEGYTF. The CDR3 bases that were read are TGTGCCAGCAGCTTTCGACAGGCCTACTTCGAAGGC.